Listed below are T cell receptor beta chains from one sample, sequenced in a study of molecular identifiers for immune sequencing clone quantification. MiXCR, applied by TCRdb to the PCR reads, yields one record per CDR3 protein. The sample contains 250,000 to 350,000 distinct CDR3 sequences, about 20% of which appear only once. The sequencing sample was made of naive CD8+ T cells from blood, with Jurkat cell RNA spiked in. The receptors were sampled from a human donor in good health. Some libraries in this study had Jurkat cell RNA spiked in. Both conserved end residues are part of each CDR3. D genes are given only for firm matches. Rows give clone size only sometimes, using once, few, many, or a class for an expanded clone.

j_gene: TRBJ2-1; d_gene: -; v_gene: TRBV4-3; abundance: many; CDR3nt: TGCGCCAGCAGCCAAGTCAGGGGCTCCTACAATGAGCAGTTCTTC; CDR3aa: CASSQVRGSYNEQFF
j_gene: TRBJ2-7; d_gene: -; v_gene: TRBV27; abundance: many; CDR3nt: TGTGCCAGCAGTTTAAGTTCCGAGCAGTACTTC; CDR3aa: CASSLSSEQYF
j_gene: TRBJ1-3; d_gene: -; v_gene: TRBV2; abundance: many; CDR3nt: TGTGCCAGCAGGGACCTAAGCTCTGGAAACACCATATATTTT; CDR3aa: CASRDLSSGNTIYF
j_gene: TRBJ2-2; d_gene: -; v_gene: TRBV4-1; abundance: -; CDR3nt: TGCGCCAGCAGCCCCTCCGGACAGCCCACGAACACCGGGGAGCTGTTTTTT; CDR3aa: CASSPSGQPTNTGELFF
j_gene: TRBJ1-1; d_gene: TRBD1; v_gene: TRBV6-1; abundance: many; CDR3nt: TGTGCCGGAAGACAGCAGGGGGCTTCTGAAGCTTTCTTT; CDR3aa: CAGRQQGASEAFF
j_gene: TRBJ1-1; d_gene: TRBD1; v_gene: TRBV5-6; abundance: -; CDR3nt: TGTGCCAGCAGCTTGGACTGGGGGACAGGGATAAACACTGAAGCTTTCTTT; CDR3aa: CASSLDWGTGINTEAFF
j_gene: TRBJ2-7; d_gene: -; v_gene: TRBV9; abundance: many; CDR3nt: TGTGCCAGCAGCGCCGAGGGACTTTCCCCCGAGCAGTACTTC; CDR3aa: CASSAEGLSPEQYF
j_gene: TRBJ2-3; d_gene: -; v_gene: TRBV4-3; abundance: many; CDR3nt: TGCGCCAGCAGCCAGTATCTGCCGGGTGGGAGCACAGATACGCAGTATTTT; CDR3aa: CASSQYLPGGSTDTQYF
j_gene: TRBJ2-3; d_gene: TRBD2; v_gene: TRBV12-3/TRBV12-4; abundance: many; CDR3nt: TGTGCCAGCAGTTTCCCCGGAGGACTAGCGGGAGGTGAGGTTGGAGATACGCAGTATTTT; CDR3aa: CASSFPGGLAGGEVGDTQYF
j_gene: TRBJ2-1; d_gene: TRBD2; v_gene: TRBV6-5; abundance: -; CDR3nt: TGTGCCAGCAGGACCCGGGGGGGCATGTCCAATGAGCAGTCCTTC; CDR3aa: CASRTRGGMSNEQSF
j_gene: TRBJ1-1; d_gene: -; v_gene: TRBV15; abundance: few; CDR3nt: TGTGCCACCAGCAGAGACCCAGGAACTGAAGCTTTCTTT; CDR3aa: CATSRDPGTEAFF
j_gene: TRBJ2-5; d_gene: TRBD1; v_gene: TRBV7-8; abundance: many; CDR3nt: TGTGCCAGCAGCTTCGGACAGGGGGCCTTGGAGACCCAGTACTTC; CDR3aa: CASSFGQGALETQYF
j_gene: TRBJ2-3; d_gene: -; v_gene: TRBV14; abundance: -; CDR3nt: TGTGCCAGCAGCCAAGCGAGGTTCTATGGCAGCACAGATACGCAGTATTTT; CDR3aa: CASSQARFYGSTDTQYF
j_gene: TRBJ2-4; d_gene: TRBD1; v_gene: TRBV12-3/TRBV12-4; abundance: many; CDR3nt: TGTGCCACCGGACAGGGGGCGAACATTCAGTACTTC; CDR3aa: CATGQGANIQYF
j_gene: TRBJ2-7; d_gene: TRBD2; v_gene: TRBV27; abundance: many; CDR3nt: TGTGCCAGCAGTTTAGGGGGGGGGACCTACGAGCAGTACTTC; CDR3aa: CASSLGGGTYEQYF
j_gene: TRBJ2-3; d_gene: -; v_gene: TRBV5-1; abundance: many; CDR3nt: TGCGCCAGCAGCTTGTATGGTTACACAGATACGCAGTATTTT; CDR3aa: CASSLYGYTDTQYF
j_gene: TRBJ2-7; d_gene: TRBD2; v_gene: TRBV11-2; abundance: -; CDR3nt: TGTGCCAGCAGCTTAGGAGCGGGAGGTTTCTTCGAGCAGTACTTC; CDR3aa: CASSLGAGGFFEQYF
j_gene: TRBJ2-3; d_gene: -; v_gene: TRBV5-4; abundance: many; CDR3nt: TGTGCCAGCAGCTTGGCCGAAGATACGCAGTATTTT; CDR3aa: CASSLAEDTQYF
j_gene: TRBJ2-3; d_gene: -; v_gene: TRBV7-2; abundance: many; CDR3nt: TGTGCCAGCAGCTTGGACGACCGATTCACTAGCACAGATACGCAGTATTTT; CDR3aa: CASSLDDRFTSTDTQYF
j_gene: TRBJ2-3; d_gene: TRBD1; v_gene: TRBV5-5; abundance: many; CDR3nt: TGTGCCAGCAGCTTTGGGACAGGGGGCACAGATACGCAGTATTTT; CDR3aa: CASSFGTGGTDTQYF
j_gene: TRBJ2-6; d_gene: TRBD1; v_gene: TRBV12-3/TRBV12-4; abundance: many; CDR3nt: TGTGCCAGCAGTTTCGGGGACAGGGTGTACGGGGCCAACGTCCTGACTTTC; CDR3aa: CASSFGDRVYGANVLTF
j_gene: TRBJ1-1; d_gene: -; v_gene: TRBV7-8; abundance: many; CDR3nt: TGTGCCAGCAGCCCTGACATCCCCACCTCTGAAGCTTTCTTT; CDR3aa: CASSPDIPTSEAFF
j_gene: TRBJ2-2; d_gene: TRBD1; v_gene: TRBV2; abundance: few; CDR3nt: TGTGCCAGCAGTGGAACCCGGGGACAGGCCGGACCCGGGGAGCTGTTTTTT; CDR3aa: CASSGTRGQAGPGELFF
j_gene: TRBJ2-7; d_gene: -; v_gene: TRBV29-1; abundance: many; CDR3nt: TGCAGCGTCGTGGGACCAGCGGATGGGCGCGAGCAGTACTTC; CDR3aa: CSVVGPADGREQYF
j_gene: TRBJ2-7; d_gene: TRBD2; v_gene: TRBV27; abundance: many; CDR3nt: TGTGCCAGCAGTTTCACTAGCGGGAGGGCCCTCGCCTACGAGCAGTACTTC; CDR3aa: CASSFTSGRALAYEQYF
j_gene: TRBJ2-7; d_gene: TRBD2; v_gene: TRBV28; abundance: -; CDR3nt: TGTGCCGGCAGTCCAACTAGCGGGAGGGACGAGCAGTACTTC; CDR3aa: CAGSPTSGRDEQYF
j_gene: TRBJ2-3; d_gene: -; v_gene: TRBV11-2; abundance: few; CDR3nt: TGTGCCAGCAGCTTAGGGGGTTATACCCTCACAGATACGCAGTATTTT; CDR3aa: CASSLGGYTLTDTQYF
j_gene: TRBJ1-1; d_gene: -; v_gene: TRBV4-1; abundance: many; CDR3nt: TGCGCCAGCAGCCAAGGACGACAAGCGAACACTGAAGCTTTCTTT; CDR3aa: CASSQGRQANTEAFF
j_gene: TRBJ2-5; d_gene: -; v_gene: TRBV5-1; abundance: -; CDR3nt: TGCGCCAGCAACCTTTGGGACCAGCAAGAGACCCAGTACTTC; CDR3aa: CASNLWDQQETQYF
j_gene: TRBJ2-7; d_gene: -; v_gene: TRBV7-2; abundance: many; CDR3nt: TGTGCCAGCAGCTTATTGGCGGTCCTAAGCTCCTACGAGCAGTACTTC; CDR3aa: CASSLLAVLSSYEQYF
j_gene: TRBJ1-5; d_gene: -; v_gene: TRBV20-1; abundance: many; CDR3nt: TGCAGTGCTAGAGAGGGTCGGTATCAGCCCCAGCATTTT; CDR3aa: CSAREGRYQPQHF
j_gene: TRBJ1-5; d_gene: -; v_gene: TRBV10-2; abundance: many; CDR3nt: TGCGCCAGCAGTGACCCCGGGAAGGGAGCGGCCAATCAGCCCCAGCATTTT; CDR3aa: CASSDPGKGAANQPQHF
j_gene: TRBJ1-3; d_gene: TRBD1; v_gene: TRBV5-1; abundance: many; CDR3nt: TGCGCCAGCAGCTTGGCCGCAGGGGGCTCTGGAAACACCATATATTTT; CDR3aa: CASSLAAGGSGNTIYF
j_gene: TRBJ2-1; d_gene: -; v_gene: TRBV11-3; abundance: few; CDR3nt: TGTGCCAGCAGCCATCTGGGGGGGGGCCTTATTAATGAGCAGTTCTTC; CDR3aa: CASSHLGGGLINEQFF
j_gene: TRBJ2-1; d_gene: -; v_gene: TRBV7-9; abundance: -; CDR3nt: TGTGCCAGCAGGACGCGGTCATCCTACAATGAGCAGTTCTTC; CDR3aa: CASRTRSSYNEQFF
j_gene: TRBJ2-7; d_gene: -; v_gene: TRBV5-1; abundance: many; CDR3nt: TGCGCCAGCAGCTTGGAGCAGGCCGTCCGCGAGCAGTACTTC; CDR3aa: CASSLEQAVREQYF
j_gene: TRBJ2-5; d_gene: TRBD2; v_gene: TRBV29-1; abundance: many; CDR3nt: TGCAGCGCCGGACTAGCAGGTGAAGAGACCCAGTACTTC; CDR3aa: CSAGLAGEETQYF
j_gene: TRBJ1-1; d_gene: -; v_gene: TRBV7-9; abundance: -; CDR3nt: TGTGCCAGCAGCTTAGGCGTGAACGCTGAAGCTTTCTTT; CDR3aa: CASSLGVNAEAFF
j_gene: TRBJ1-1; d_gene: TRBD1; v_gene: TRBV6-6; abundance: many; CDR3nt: TGTGCCAGCAGAGAAGGACAGGGAGAAGCTTTCTTT; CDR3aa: CASREGQGEAFF
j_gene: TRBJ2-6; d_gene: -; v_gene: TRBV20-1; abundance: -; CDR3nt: TGCAGTGCTAGAGTACTAGGGATTAGCGGGGCCAACGTCCTGACTTTC; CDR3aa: CSARVLGISGANVLTF
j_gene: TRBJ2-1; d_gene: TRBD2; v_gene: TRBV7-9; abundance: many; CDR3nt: TGTGCCAGCAGCTGGGGACTAGCGCCCGCTTCCGAGCAGTTCTTC; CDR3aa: CASSWGLAPASEQFF
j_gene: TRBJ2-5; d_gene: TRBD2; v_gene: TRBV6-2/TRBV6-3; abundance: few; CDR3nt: TGTGCCAGCAGCTCCGGGACTAGCGGGGGTTACCAAGAGACCCAGTACTTC; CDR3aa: CASSSGTSGGYQETQYF
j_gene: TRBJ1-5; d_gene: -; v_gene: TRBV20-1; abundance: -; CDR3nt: TGCAGTGCTAGGGCCGGCAGTGGGCAGCCCCAGCATTTT; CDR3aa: CSARAGSGQPQHF
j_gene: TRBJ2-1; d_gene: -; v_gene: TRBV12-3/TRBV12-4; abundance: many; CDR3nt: TGTGCCAGCAGCTTAGGGTATAATGAGCAGTTCTTC; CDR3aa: CASSLGYNEQFF
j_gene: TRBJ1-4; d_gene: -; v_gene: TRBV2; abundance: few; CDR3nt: TGTGCCAGCAGTAGTCCAGGGGTTTTTTTGAATGAAAAACTGTTTTTT; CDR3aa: CASSSPGVFLNEKLFF
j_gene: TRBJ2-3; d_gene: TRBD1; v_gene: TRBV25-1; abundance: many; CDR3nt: TGTGCCAGCGGCCGTTTAGGGGGCCCAGATACGCAGTATTTT; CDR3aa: CASGRLGGPDTQYF